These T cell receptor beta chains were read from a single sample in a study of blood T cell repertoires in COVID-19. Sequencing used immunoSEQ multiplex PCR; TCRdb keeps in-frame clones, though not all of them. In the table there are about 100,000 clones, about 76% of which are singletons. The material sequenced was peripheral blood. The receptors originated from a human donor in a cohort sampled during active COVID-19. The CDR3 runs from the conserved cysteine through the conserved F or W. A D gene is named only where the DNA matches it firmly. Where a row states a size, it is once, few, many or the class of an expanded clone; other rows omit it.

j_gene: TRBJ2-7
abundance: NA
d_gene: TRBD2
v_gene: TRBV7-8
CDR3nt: TGTGCCAGCAGCTTATCTAGCGGGAGTTACGAGCAGTACTTC
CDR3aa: CASSLSSGSYEQYF

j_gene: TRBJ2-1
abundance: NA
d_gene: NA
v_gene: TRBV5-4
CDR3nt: TGTGCCAGCAGCTTGCGAGGAACCGCCTACAATGAGCAGTTCTTC
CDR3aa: CASSLRGTAYNEQFF

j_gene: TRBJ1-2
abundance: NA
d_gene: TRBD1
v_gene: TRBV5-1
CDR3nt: TGCGCCAGCAGCTTGGTCGCAGGGGGCAACTATGGCTACACCTTC
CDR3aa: CASSLVAGGNYGYTF

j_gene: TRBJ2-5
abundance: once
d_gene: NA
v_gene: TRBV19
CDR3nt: TGTGCCAGTAGTCCCCGGACCCGGGGAACCCAGTACTTC
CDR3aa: CASSPRTRGTQYF

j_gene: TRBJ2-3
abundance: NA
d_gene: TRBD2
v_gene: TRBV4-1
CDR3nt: TGCGCCAGCAGCCAAGCGGGAGCGGGGAGCACAGATACGCAGTATTTT
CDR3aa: CASSQAGAGSTDTQYF

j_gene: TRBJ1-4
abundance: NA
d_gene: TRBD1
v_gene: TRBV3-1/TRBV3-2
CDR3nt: TGTGCCAGCAGCTCCCGGACAGGGGGCTTGGAAAAACTGTTTTTT
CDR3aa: CASSSRTGGLEKLFF

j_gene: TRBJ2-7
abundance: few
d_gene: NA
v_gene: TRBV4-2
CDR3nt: TGTGCCAGCAGCCACGCCGAAACAGGGACCTACGAGCAGTACTTC
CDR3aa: CASSHAETGTYEQYF

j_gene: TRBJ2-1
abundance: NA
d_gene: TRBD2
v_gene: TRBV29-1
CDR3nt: TGCAGCGTGAGGCGGGAGGGCTACAATGAGCAGTTCTTC
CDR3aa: CSVRREGYNEQFF

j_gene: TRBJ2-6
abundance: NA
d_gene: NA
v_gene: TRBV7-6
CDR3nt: TGTGCCAGCAGCTTTCGACAGCTGGCGTTCTCTGGGGCCAACGTCCTGACTTTC
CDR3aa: CASSFRQLAFSGANVLTF

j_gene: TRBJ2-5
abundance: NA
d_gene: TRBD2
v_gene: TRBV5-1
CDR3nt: TGCGCCAGCGAAGGGACTAACCAAGAGACCCAGTACTTC
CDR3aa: CASEGTNQETQYF

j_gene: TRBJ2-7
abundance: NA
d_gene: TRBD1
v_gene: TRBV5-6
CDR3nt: TGTGCCAGCAGCCCGGGACAGGAGTACGAGCAGTACTTC
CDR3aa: CASSPGQEYEQYF

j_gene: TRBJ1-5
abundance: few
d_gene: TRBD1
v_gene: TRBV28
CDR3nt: TGTGCCAGCAGTTTAGGGACAGGGTATCAGCCCCAGCATTTT
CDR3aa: CASSLGTGYQPQHF

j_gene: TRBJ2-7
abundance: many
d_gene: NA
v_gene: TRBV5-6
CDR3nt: TGTGCCAGCAGCCCGACAGGAAGGTACGAGCAGTACTTC
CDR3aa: CASSPTGRYEQYF

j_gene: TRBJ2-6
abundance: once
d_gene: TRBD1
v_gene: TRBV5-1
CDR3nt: TGCGCCAGCAGCACAGGGGTGGTTGGGGCCAACGTCCTGACTTTC
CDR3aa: CASSTGVVGANVLTF

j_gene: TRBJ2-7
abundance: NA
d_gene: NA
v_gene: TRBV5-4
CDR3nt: TGTGCCAGCAGCTGGCGGTCCCAATCGGCCGGCGAGCAGTACTTC
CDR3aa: CASSWRSQSAGEQYF

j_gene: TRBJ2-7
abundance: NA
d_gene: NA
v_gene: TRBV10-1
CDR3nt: TGCGCCAGCAGTGGTGGGGGCGATGTCGACGAGCAGTACTTC
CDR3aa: CASSGGGDVDEQYF

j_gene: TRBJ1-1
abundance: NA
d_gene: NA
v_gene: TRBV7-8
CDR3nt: TGTGCCAGCAGCCCGCCGGCTGACTTCCACACTGAAGCTTTCTTT
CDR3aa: CASSPPADFHTEAFF

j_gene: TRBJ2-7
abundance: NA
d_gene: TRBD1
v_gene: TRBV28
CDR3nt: TGTGCCAGCAGACTCGACAGGGTGTCTTACGAGCAGTACTTC
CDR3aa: CASRLDRVSYEQYF

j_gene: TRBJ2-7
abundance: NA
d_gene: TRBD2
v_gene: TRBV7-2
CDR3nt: TGTGCCAGCCGACTAGCGGGAGCCTACGAGCAGTACTTC
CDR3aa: CASRLAGAYEQYF

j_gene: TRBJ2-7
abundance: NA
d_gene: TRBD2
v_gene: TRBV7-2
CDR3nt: TGTGCCAGCAGCTTAATGGGAGGGGAGGCTTACGAGCAGTACTTC
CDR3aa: CASSLMGGEAYEQYF

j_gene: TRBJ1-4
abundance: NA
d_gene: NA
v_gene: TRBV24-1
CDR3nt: TGTGCCACCAGTGACAGCGGAAGAGGTGAAAAACTGTTTTTT
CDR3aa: CATSDSGRGEKLFF

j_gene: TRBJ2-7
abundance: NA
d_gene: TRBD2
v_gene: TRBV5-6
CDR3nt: TGTGCCAGCAGGCGGGAGGGCTTATACGAGCAGTACTTC
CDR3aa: CASRREGLYEQYF

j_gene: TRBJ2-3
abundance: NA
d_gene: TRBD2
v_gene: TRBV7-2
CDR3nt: TGTGCCAGCAGCTTAGCGGGTCTAGCGGGAGGCCGGGATACGCAGTATTTT
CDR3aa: CASSLAGLAGGRDTQYF

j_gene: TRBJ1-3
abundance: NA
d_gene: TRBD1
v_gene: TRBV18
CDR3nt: TGTGCCAGCTCTCCACAGGGGCCCGCCCCTGGAAACACCATATATTTT
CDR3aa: CASSPQGPAPGNTIYF

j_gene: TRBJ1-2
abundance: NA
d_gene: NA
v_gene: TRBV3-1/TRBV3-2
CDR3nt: TGTGCCAGCAGCCAAGTTGGGGAGGGCCTTGATGGCTACACCTTC
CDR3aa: CASSQVGEGLDGYTF

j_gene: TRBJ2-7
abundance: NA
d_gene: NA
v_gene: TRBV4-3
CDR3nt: TGCGCCAGCAGCCAAGGGACCAGGGCCTACGAGCAGTACTTC
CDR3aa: CASSQGTRAYEQYF

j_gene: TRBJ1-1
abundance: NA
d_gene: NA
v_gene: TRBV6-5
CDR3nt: TGTGCCAGCAGTCCCCGGACGGGGGCTGAAGCTTTCTTT
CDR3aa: CASSPRTGAEAFF

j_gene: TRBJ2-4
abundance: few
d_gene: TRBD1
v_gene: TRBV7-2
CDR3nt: TGTGCCAGCAGCGCCCGAATGGGGACAGGAGGACTAGCCAAAAACATTCAGTACTTC
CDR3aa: CASSARMGTGGLAKNIQYF

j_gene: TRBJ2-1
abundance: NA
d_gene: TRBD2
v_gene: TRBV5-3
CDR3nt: TGTGCCAGAAGCTTGAGGAGTGCCTTTAGCGGGAGGGGGGATGAGCAGTTCTTC
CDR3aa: CARSLRSAFSGRGDEQFF

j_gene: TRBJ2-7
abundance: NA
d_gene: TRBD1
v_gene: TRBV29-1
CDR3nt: TGCAGCGTCCTAGGGACAGGGAGAACCTACGAGCAGTACTTC
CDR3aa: CSVLGTGRTYEQYF

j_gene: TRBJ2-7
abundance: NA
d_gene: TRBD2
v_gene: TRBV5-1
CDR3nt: TGCGCCAGCAGCCCGGGGGAGGGACTCGAGCAGTACTTC
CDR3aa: CASSPGEGLEQYF

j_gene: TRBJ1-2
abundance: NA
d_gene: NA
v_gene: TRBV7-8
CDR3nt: TGTGCCAGCAGCTTAGTGGGAGCTTATGGCTACACCTTC
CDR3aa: CASSLVGAYGYTF

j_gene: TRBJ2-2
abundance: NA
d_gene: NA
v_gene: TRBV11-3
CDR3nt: TGTGCCAGCAGCTTAGGACTTAAGACCGGGGAGCTGTTTTTT
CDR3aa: CASSLGLKTGELFF

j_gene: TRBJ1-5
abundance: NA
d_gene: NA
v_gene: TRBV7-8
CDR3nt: TGTGCCAGCAGCCCGCGCGGAGGCAATCAGCCCCAGCATTTT
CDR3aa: CASSPRGGNQPQHF

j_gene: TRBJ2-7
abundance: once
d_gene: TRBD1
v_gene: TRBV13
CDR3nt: TGTGCCAGCAGCCTGGACAGGACCTACGAGCAGTACTTC
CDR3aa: CASSLDRTYEQYF

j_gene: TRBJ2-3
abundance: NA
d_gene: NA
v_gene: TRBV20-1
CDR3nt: TGCAGTGCTAGTACTAGCAACACAGATACGCAGTATTTT
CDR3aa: CSASTSNTDTQYF

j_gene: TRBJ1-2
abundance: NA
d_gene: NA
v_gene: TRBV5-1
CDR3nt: TGCGCCAGCAGCTTGGTACAGGGAAGTTTGGCCTATGGCTACACCTTC
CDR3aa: CASSLVQGSLAYGYTF

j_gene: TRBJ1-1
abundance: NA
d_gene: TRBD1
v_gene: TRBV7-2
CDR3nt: TGTGCCAGCAGCTTTGCGGCAGGGGGCTGGACTGAAGCTTTCTTT
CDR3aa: CASSFAAGGWTEAFF

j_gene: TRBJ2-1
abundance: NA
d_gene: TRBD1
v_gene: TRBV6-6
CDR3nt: TGTGCCAGCAGAGGCCCGACAGGGGGCGATGAGCAGTTCTTC
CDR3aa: CASRGPTGGDEQFF

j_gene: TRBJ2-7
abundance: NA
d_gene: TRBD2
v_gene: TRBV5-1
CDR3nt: TGCGCCAGCAGCCCCGGGAGGGTCCTGGACGAGCAGTACTTC
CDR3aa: CASSPGRVLDEQYF

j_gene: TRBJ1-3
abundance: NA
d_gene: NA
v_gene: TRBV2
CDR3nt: TGTGCCAGCAGCCCACTGGGGGGAGTTGGAAACACCATATATTTT
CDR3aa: CASSPLGGVGNTIYF

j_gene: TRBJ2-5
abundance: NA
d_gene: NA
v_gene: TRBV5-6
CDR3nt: TGTGCCAGCAGCTCCTACGAGACCCAGTACTTC
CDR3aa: CASSSYETQYF

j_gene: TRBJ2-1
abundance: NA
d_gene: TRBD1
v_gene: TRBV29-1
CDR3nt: TGCAGCGTTGAACGGATGACAGGGAATGAGCAGTTCTTC
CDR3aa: CSVERMTGNEQFF

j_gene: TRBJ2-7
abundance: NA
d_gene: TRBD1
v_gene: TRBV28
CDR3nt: TGTGCCAGCAGTTTCCCCTCGGACAGGTCTACCTACGAGCAGTACTTC
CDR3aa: CASSFPSDRSTYEQYF

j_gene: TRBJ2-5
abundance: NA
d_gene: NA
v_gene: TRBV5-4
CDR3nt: TGTGCCAGCAGCCGGGAAATCCAAGAGACCCAGTACTTC
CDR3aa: CASSREIQETQYF

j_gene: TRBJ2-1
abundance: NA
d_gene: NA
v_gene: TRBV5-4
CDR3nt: TGTGCCAGCAGCTTGGCACAGGGTTCCACATACAATGAGCAGTTCTTC
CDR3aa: CASSLAQGSTYNEQFF

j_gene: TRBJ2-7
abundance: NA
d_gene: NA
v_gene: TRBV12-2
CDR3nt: TGTGCAAGTCGCTTAGACCACAGCGGAGATGAGCAGTACTTC
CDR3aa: CASRLDHSGDEQYF

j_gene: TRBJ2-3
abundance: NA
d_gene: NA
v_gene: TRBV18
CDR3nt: TGTGCCAGCTCGAGGGACACAGATACGCAGTATTTT
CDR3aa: CASSRDTDTQYF

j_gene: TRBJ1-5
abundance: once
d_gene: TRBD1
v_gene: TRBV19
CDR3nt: TGTGCCAGTAGTGATTGGGGACAGGGTCTCGGTAGGAGCAATCAGCCCCAGCATTTT
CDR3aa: CASSDWGQGLGRSNQPQHF

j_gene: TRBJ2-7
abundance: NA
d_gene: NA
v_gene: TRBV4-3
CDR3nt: TGCGCCAGCAGCCAAACACCGTCCTACGAGCAGTACTTC
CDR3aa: CASSQTPSYEQYF

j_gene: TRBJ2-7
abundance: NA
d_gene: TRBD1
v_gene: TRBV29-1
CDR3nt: TGCAGCGGAACAGGGGGCGACCCCACCAACGAGCAGTACTTC
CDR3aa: CSGTGGDPTNEQYF

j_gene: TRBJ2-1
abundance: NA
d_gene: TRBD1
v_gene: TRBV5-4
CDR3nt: TGTGCCAGCAGCCCGCTCCGGGACAGGAGATACAATGAGCAGTTCTTC
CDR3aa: CASSPLRDRRYNEQFF

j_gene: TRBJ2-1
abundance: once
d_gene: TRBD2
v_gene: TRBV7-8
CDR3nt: TGTGCCAGCGGTCCACTAGCGGGAGGGCCAGGCAATGAGCAGTTCTTC
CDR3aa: CASGPLAGGPGNEQFF